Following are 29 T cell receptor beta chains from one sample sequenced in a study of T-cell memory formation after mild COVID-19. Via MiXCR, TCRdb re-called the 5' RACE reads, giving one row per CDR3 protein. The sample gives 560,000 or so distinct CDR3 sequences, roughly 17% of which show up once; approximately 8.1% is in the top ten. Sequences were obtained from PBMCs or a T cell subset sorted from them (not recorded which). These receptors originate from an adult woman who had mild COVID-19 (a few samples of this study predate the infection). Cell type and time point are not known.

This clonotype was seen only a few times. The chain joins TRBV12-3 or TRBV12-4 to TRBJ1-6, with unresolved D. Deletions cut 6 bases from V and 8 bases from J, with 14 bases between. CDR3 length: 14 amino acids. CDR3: CASRVGSRYSPLHF. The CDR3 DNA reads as TGTGCCAGCAGGGTCGGCAGCAGATATTCACCCCTCCACTTT.

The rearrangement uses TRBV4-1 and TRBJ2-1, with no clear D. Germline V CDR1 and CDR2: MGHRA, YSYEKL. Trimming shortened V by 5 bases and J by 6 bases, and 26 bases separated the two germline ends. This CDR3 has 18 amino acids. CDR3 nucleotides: TGCGCCAGCAGCGGGTCGGCTCCTCCATCCCAATTAGGCAATGAGCAGTTCTTC. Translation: CASSGSAPPSQLGNEQFF.

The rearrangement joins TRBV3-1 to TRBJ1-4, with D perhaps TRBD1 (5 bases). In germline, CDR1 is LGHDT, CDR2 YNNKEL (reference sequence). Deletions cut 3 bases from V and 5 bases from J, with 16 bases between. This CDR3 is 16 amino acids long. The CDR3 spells CASSHRTGAGNEKLFF. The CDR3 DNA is TGTGCCAGCAGCCATCGTACAGGCGCTGGGAATGAAAAACTGTTTTTT.

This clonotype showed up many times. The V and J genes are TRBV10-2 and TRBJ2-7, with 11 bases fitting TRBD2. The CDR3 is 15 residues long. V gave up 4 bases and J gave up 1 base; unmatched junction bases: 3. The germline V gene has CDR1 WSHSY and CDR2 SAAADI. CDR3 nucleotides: TGCGCCAGCAGTGCAGGGACTAGCGGATCCTACGAGCAGTACTTC. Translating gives CASSAGTSGSYEQYF.

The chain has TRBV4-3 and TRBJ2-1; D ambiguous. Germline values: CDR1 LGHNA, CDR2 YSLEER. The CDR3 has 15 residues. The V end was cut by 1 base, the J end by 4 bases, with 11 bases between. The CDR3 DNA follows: TGCGCCAGCAGCCAAGTTGGGCCTGGTTACAATGAGCAGTTCTTC. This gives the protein CASSQVGPGYNEQFF.

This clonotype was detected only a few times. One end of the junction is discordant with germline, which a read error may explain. CDR3 amino acids: CSARGGSSYKEQFF. CDR3 DNA: TGCAGTGCTAGGGGGGGAAGCTCCTACAAAGAGCAGTTCTTC. The J gene is TRBJ2-1, the V gene TRBV20-1; a weak D match, TRBD2 (6 bases). From germline, CDR1 is DFQATT and CDR2 SNEGSKA (reference sequence). The CDR3 has 14 amino acids.

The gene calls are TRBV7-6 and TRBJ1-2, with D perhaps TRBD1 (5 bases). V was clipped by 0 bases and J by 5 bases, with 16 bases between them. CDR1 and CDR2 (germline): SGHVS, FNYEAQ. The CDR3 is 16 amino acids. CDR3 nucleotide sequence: TGTGCCAGCAGCTTAGCGTCGGGCAGGGCTTTTTATGGCTACACCTTC. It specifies CASSLASGRAFYGYTF.

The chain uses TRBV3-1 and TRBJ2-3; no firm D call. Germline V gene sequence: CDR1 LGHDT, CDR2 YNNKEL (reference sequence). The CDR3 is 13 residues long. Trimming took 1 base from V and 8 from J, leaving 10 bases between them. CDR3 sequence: CASSQAPGGTQYF. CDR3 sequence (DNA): TGTGCCAGCAGCCAAGCCCCCGGTGGTACGCAGTATTTT.

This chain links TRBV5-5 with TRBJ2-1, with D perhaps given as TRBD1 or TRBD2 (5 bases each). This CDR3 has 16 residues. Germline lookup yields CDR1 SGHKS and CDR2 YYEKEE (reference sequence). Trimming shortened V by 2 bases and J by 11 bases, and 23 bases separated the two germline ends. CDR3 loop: CASSLSAGTGRYQQFF. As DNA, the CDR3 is TGTGCCAGCAGCTTATCCGCCGGGACCGGAAGATACCAGCAGTTCTTC.

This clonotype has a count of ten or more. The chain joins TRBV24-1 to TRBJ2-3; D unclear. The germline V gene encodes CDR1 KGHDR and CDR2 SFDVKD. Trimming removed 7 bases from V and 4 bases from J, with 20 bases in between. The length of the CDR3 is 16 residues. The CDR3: CATSPLGLGEADTQYF. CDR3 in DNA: TGTGCCACCAGCCCCCTGGGGTTAGGCGAGGCAGATACGCAGTATTTT.

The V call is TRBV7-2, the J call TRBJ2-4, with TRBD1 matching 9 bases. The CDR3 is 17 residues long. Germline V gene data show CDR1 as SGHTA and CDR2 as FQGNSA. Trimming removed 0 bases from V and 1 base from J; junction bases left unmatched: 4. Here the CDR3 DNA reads TGTGCCAGCAGCTTAGCAGGACAGGGGTCGGCCAAAAACATTCAGTACTTC. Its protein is CASSLAGQGSAKNIQYF.

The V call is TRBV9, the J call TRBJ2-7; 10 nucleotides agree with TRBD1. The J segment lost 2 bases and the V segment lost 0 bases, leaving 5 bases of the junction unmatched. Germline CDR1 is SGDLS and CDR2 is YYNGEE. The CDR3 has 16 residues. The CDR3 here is CASSVGGTGAAYEQYF. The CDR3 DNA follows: TGTGCCAGCAGCGTAGGAGGGACAGGGGCCGCCTACGAGCAGTACTTC.

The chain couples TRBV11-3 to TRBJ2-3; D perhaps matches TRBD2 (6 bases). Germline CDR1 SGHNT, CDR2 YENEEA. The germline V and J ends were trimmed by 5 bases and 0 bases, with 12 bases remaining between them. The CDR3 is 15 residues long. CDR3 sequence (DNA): TGTGCCAGCAGCCGATTGAGCGGGAGCACAGATACGCAGTATTTT. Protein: CASSRLSGSTDTQYF.

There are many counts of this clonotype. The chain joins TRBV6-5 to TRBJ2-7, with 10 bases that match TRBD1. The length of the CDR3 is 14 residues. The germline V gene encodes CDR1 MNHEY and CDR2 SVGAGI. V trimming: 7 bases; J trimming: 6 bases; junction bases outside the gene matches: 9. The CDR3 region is CASTRQGAIREQYF. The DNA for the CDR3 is TGTGCCAGCACTCGACAGGGGGCAATTCGCGAGCAGTACTTC.

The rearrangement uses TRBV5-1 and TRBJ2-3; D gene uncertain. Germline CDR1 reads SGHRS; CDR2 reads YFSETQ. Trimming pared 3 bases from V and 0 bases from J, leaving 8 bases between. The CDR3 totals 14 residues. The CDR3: CASSSPHSTDTQYF. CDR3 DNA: TGCGCCAGCAGCTCACCTCATAGCACAGATACGCAGTATTTT.

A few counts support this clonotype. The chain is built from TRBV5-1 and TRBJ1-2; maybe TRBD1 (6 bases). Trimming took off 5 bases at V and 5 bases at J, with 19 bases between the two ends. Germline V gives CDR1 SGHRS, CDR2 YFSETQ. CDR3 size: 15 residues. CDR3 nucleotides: TGCGCCAGCAGGGGACAAAGTGTCGGATATTATGGCTACACCTTC. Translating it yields CASRGQSVGYYGYTF.

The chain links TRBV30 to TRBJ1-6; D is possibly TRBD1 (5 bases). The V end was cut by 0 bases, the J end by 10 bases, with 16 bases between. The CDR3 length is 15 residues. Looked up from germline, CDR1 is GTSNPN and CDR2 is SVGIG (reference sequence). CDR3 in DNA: TGTGCCTGGAGTGTACAACGGGGCGGTAGGTCACCCCTCCACTTT. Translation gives CAWSVQRGGRSPLHF.

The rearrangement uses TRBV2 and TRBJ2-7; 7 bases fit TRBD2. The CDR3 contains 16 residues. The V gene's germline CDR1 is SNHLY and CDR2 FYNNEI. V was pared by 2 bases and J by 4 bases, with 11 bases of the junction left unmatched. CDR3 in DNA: TGTGCCAGCAGTGAACGGGGTAACTGGGGAGGGTACGAGCAGTACTTC. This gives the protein CASSERGNWGGYEQYF.

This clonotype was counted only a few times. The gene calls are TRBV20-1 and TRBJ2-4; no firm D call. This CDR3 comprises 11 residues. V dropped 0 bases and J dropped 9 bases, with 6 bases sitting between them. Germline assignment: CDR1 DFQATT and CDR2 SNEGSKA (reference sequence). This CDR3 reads CSARDQGIQYF. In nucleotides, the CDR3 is TGCAGTGCTAGAGATCAAGGCATTCAGTACTTC.

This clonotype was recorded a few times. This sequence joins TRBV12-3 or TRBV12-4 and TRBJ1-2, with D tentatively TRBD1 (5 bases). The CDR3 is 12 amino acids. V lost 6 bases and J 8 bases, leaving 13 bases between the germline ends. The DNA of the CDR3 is TGTGCCAGCAGCGGACACCTTAGGGGCTACACCTTC. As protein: CASSGHLRGYTF.

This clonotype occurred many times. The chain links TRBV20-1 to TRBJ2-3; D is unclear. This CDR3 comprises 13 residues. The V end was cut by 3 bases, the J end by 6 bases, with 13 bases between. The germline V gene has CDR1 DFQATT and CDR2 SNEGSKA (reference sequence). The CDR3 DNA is TGCAGTGCTAGCCCCCTCGATAGGGATACGCAGTATTTT. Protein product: CSASPLDRDTQYF.

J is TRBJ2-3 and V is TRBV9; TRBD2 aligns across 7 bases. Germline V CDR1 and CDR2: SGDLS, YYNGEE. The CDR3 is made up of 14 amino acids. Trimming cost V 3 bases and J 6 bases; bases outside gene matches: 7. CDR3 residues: CASSAEGGTDTQYF. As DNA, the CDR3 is TGTGCCAGCAGCGCCGAGGGAGGGACTGATACGCAGTATTTT.

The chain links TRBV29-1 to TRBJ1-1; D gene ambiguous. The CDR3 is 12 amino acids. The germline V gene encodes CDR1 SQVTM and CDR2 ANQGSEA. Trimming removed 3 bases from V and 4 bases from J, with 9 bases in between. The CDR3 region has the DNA TGCAGCGTTGATAGGGTTAGCACTGAAGCTTTCTTT. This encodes CSVDRVSTEAFF.

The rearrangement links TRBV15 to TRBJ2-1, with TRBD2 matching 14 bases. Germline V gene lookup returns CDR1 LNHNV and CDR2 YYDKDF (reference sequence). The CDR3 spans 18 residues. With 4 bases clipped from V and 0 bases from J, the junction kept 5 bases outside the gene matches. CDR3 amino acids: CATSTGLAGESSYNEQFF. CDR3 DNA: TGTGCCACCAGCACGGGACTAGCGGGGGAAAGCTCCTACAATGAGCAGTTCTTC.

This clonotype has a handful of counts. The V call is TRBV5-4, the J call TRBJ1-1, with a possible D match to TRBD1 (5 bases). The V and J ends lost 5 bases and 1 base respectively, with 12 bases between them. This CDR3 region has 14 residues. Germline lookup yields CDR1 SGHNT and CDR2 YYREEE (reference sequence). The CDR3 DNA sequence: TGTGCCAGCAGACGGGGGACGGAGAACACTGAAGCTTTCTTT. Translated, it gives CASRRGTENTEAFF.

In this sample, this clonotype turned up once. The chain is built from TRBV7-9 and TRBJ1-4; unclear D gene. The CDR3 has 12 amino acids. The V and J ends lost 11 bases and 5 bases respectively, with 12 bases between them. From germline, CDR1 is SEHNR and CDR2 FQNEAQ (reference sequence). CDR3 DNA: TGTGCCTGGTCAAGGGTCAATGAAAAACTGTTTTTT. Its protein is CAWSRVNEKLFF.

The CDR3 nucleotides read TGTGCCAGCAGTTACTCCGCGGGACAGGCTTCCTACGAGCAGTACTTC. Translated, it gives CASSYSAGQASYEQYF. V is TRBV6-5 and J is TRBJ2-7, with TRBD1 identical over 8 bases. Unmatched junction bases numbered 5, after V lost 0 bases and J lost 1 base. The CDR3 is 16 amino acids. Germline CDR1 is MNHEY and CDR2 is SVGAGI.

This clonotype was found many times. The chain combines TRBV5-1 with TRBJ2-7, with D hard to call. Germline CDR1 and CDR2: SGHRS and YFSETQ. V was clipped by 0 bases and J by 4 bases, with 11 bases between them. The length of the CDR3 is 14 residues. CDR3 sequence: CASSLESLTYEQYF. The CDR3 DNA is TGCGCCAGCAGCTTGGAGTCACTCACGTACGAGCAGTACTTC.

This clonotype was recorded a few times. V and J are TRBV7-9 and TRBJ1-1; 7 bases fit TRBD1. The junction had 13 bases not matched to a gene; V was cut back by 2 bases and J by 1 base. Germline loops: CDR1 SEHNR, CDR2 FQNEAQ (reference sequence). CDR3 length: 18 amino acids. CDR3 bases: TGTGCCAGCAGCTTACTCGCCCCGGGAAGGGGGCAGAACACTGAAGCTTTCTTT. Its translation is CASSLLAPGRGQNTEAFF.